This is a list of T cell receptor beta chains from one sample in a study of shared clonotypes between healthy human individuals. Using immunoSEQ multiplex PCR, the repertoire was profiled, and TCRdb retains in-frame clones only, with some absent. The sample holds 1.4 million or so clones; just under 99% are singletons and the top ten take under 0.45%. The sequenced material came from naive CD4+ T cells sorted from blood. Receptors were obtained from a man aged 25 to 40 in good health. CDR3s include the opening cysteine and the closing phenylalanine or tryptophan. The order of the fields is V gene, clone size, J gene, D gene, CDR3 protein, CDR3 DNA. The D gene is left open where the match is weak. For some rows the clone size is stated as once, few or many, or as a class when expanded; others skip it.

>TRBV28|-|TRBJ2-4|-
CASSTMPSRTQNIQYF
TGTGCCAGCAGTACTATGCCCTCACGGACTCAAAACATTCAGTACTTC
>TRBV5-1|-|TRBJ1-2|-
CASSIGTGNYGYTF
TGCGCCAGCAGCATCGGGACGGGGAACTATGGCTACACCTTC
>TRBV18|-|TRBJ1-5|-
CASSVDGISNQPQHF
TGTGCCAGCTCAGTTGACGGAATTAGCAATCAGCCCCAGCATTTT
>TRBV5-1|once|TRBJ2-2|TRBD2
CASSPTLAGADGELFF
TGCGCCAGCAGCCCGACTCTAGCGGGAGCGGACGGGGAGCTGTTTTTT
>TRBV7-7|once|TRBJ2-7|-
CASSLGRGPSYEQYF
TGTGCTAGCAGCTTAGGGCGGGGGCCCTCCTACGAGCAGTACTTC
>TRBV21-1|-|TRBJ1-1|-
CASRERTENTEAFF
TGTGCCAGCAGGGAGAGGACAGAGAACACTGAAGCTTTCTTT
>TRBV29-1|-|TRBJ2-7|TRBD1
CSVDRGGYEQYF
TGCAGCGTGGACAGGGGAGGCTACGAGCAGTACTTC
>TRBV5-5|-|TRBJ1-1|-
CASSLIGFTEAFF
TGTGCCAGCAGCTTGATAGGGTTCACTGAAGCTTTCTTT
>TRBV9|-|TRBJ2-5|TRBD1
CASSHGQGEETQYF
TGTGCCAGCAGCCATGGACAGGGTGAGGAGACCCAGTACTTC
>TRBV7-3|-|TRBJ1-1|-
CASSSTVNTEAFF
TGTGCCAGCAGCTCGACAGTCAACACTGAAGCTTTCTTT
>TRBV27|-|TRBJ1-5|TRBD1
CASSDHRGPGQPQHF
TGTGCCAGCAGTGATCACAGGGGGCCGGGACAGCCCCAGCATTTT
>TRBV5-1|-|TRBJ1-4|TRBD1
CASSADRGNEKLFF
TGCGCCAGCAGCGCGGACAGGGGTAATGAAAAACTGTTTTTT
>TRBV18|-|TRBJ2-3|-
CASSPKNTQYF
TGTGCCAGCTCACCCAAGAATACGCAGTATTTT
>TRBV14|-|TRBJ2-5|-
CASSIWGVETQYF
TGTGCCAGCAGCATCTGGGGGGTAGAGACCCAGTACTTC
>TRBV18|-|TRBJ2-5|-
CASSRIQETQYF
TGTGCCAGCTCGCGTATTCAAGAGACCCAGTACTTC
>TRBV30|-|TRBJ2-2|-
CAWRVGTPNTGELFF
TGTGCCTGGAGGGTCGGGACTCCGAACACCGGGGAGCTGTTTTTT
>TRBV6-5|-|TRBJ2-7|TRBD2
CASSYSRLAGVYEQYF
TGTGCCAGCAGTTACTCCAGGCTAGCGGGAGTCTACGAGCAGTACTTC
>TRBV7-2|-|TRBJ2-7|TRBD2
CASSPRTRSSYEQYF
TGTGCCAGCAGCCCCCGGACTAGAAGCTCCTACGAGCAGTACTTC
>TRBV5-1|-|TRBJ2-5|TRBD1
CASSLGDRGPQETQYF
TGCGCCAGCAGCCTTGGGGACAGGGGGCCCCAAGAGACCCAGTACTTC
>TRBV6-5|once|TRBJ2-7|-
CASSRASSYEQYF
TGTGCCAGCAGTAGGGCGAGCTCCTACGAGCAGTACTTC
>TRBV7-9|-|TRBJ2-7|TRBD1
CASSFDGTGAYEQYF
TGTGCCAGCAGCTTCGACGGGACAGGAGCATACGAGCAGTACTTC
>TRBV28|-|TRBJ1-1|-
CASKRSLNTEAFF
TGTGCCAGCAAAAGGTCTTTAAACACTGAAGCTTTCTTT
>TRBV19|once|TRBJ2-1|TRBD1
CASKGFSGTGGWNEQFF
TGTGCCAGTAAAGGGTTTTCCGGGACAGGGGGTTGGAATGAGCAGTTCTTC
>TRBV29-1|once|TRBJ2-7|-
CSGRLNSGEQYF
TGCAGCGGAAGACTGAACTCCGGGGAGCAGTACTTC
>TRBV9|-|TRBJ1-4|-
CASSVAPGRVGNEKLFF
TGTGCCAGCAGCGTAGCTCCGGGGCGTGTGGGAAATGAAAAACTGTTTTTT
>TRBV5-5|-|TRBJ2-7|TRBD2
CASERGAAREQYF
TGTGCTTCTGAGCGGGGGGCGGCGAGGGAGCAGTACTTC
>TRBV9|-|TRBJ2-3|-
CASSVDPAGGVTDTQYF
TGTGCCAGCAGCGTAGACCCTGCCGGGGGTGTTACAGATACGCAGTATTTT
>TRBV7-2|-|TRBJ1-2|-
CASSPLGALGGYTF
TGTGCCAGCAGCCCCCTTGGGGCCCTAGGGGGCTACACCTTC
>TRBV6-6|-|TRBJ2-1|TRBD2
CASSYRTSGTYNEQFF
TGTGCCAGCAGTTACCGGACTAGCGGGACCTACAATGAGCAGTTCTTC
>TRBV29-1|-|TRBJ2-5|-
CSVVLGGPYYDF
TGCAGCGTTGTCCTGGGGGGCCCCTACTACGACTTC
>TRBV11-2|-|TRBJ2-7|-
CASSPTVQTGQYF
TGTGCCAGCAGCCCAACCGTCCAAACCGGGCAGTACTTC
>TRBV19|-|TRBJ2-7|TRBD1
CASTPGQISYEQYF
TGTGCCAGTACCCCGGGACAGATCTCCTACGAGCAGTACTTC
>TRBV7-7|-|TRBJ2-3|TRBD2
CASSQTSADTQYF
TGTGCTAGCAGCCAGACTAGCGCAGATACGCAGTATTTT
>TRBV29-1|-|TRBJ2-5|TRBD1
CSVAGQQETQYF
TGCAGCGTTGCGGGACAGCAAGAGACCCAGTACTTC
>TRBV5-4|-|TRBJ2-1|TRBD2
CASSRQASGYNEQFF
TGTGCCAGCAGCCGGCAGGCTAGCGGATACAATGAGCAGTTCTTC
>TRBV7-6|-|TRBJ2-7|-
CASSSQRGISEQYF
TGTGCCAGCAGCTCCCAGCGAGGGATCAGCGAGCAGTACTTC
>TRBV10-2|-|TRBJ2-2|-
CASSEGLVSGELFF
TGCGCCAGCAGTGAGGGGCTAGTATCCGGGGAGCTGTTTTTT
>TRBV9|-|TRBJ2-3|-
CASSNFWGATDTQYF
TGTGCCAGCAGCAATTTTTGGGGGGCCACAGATACGCAGTATTTT
>TRBV6-1|-|TRBJ2-3|-
CASSLDRATDTQYF
TGTGCCAGCAGCTTGGACAGAGCCACAGATACGCAGTATTTT
>TRBV28|-|TRBJ2-1|TRBD2
CAASGINEQFF
TGTGCGGCTAGCGGGATCAATGAGCAGTTCTTC
>TRBV5-1|-|TRBJ2-7|-
CASSLVGGIAYEQYF
TGCGCCAGCAGCTTGGTGGGTGGGATTGCCTACGAGCAGTACTTC
>TRBV12-5|-|TRBJ2-1|-
CASGTSTFATYNEQFF
TGTGCTAGTGGCACCTCTACATTTGCTACCTACAATGAGCAGTTCTTC
>TRBV6-5|-|TRBJ1-2|-
CASSYSRDVNYGYTF
TGTGCCAGCAGTTACTCTCGGGACGTCAACTATGGCTACACCTTC
>TRBV29-1|-|TRBJ2-5|-
CSVAGGAETQYF
TGCAGCGTTGCTGGGGGGGCAGAGACCCAGTACTTC
>TRBV19|-|TRBJ1-1|-
CASSVGALPNTEAFF
TGTGCCAGTAGTGTGGGGGCGTTACCGAACACTGAAGCTTTCTTT
>TRBV19|-|TRBJ1-5|TRBD1
CASKGTGVAYSNQPQHF
TGTGCCAGTAAGGGGACAGGGGTGGCGTATAGCAATCAGCCCCAGCATTTT
>TRBV2|-|TRBJ2-7|-
CASSVDLYEQYF
TGTGCCAGCAGTGTCGACCTCTACGAGCAGTACTTC
>TRBV14|-|TRBJ2-1|-
CASSQVLAESYNEQFF
TGTGCCAGCAGCCAAGTGTTAGCGGAATCCTACAATGAGCAGTTCTTC
>TRBV10-3|-|TRBJ2-3|TRBD1
CAISDRDRMDTQYF
TGTGCCATCAGTGACCGGGACAGAATGGATACGCAGTATTTT
>TRBV5-4|-|TRBJ2-7|-
CASSMVPGAYEQYF
TGTGCCAGCAGCATGGTTCCAGGGGCCTACGAGCAGTACTTC
>TRBV6-1|-|TRBJ2-3|-
CASSVGWDVGYF
TGTGCCAGCAGTGTTGGTTGGGACGTTGGGTATTTT
>TRBV18|-|TRBJ2-3|-
CASSSILLDTQYF
TGTGCCAGCTCATCAATCCTTTTGGATACGCAGTATTTT